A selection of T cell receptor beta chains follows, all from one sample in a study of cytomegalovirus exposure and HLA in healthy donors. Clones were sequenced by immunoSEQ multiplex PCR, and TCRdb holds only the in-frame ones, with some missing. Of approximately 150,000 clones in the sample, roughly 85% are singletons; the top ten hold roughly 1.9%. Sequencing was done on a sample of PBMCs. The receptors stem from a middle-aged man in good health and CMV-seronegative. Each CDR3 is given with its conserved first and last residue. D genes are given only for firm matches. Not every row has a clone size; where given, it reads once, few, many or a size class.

DNA: TGTGCCAGCAGCGTATCCCCATCGGGCGGGAGGGCGGGTGAGCAGTTCTTC
CDR3: CASSVSPSGGRAGEQFF
D: TRBD2
J: TRBJ2-1
V: TRBV9
size: .

DNA: TGTGCCAGCAGTGAAGTAGGAGGGAGCACAGATACGCAGTATTTT
CDR3: CASSEVGGSTDTQYF
D: .
J: TRBJ2-3
V: TRBV2
size: .

DNA: TGTGCCAGCAGCTTAGTAAGGGCAGGACACTACGAGCAGTACTTC
CDR3: CASSLVRAGHYEQYF
D: .
J: TRBJ2-7
V: TRBV7-6
size: .

DNA: TGTGCCAGCTCTAGCGGAGCGAACACCGGGGAGCTGTTTTTT
CDR3: CASSSGANTGELFF
D: TRBD2
J: TRBJ2-2
V: TRBV7-6
size: few

DNA: TGCGCCAGCAGCTTGGCGTACCGGGACAGCCAAGCTGGAAACACCATATATTTT
CDR3: CASSLAYRDSQAGNTIYF
D: TRBD1
J: TRBJ1-3
V: TRBV5-1
size: .

DNA: TGTTCCAGCAGCCCCCGAATCGGGACTAGCGGGGAGAACACCGGGGAGCTGTTTTTT
CDR3: CSSSPRIGTSGENTGELFF
D: TRBD2
J: TRBJ2-2
V: TRBV7-9
size: .

DNA: TGTGCCAGCAGCGCTCGGACTAGCCATCTGTGGGATGAGCAGTTCTTC
CDR3: CASSARTSHLWDEQFF
D: TRBD2
J: TRBJ2-1
V: TRBV9
size: .

DNA: TGTGCCAGCAGCTTGAGGCCTAGCGGGAGTTTCGGGCAGGAGCAGTTCTTC
CDR3: CASSLRPSGSFGQEQFF
D: TRBD2
J: TRBJ2-1
V: TRBV5-6
size: .

DNA: TGTGCCAGCAGTCCACTACAGGGATCCTACGAGCAGTACTTC
CDR3: CASSPLQGSYEQYF
D: .
J: TRBJ2-7
V: TRBV6-6
size: .

DNA: TGTGCCAGCTCAGACAGGGGACTAGCGGGAGAAGCTGGGGCCAACGTCCTGACTTTC
CDR3: CASSDRGLAGEAGANVLTF
D: TRBD2
J: TRBJ2-6
V: TRBV18
size: few

DNA: TGTGCCAGCAGTGAGGGGACAATTCCCTACGAGCAGTACTTC
CDR3: CASSEGTIPYEQYF
D: .
J: TRBJ2-7
V: TRBV2
size: .

DNA: TGTGCCAGCAGTATCCGCCCCCGGGACAGGACCAACACCGGGGAGCTGTTTTTT
CDR3: CASSIRPRDRTNTGELFF
D: TRBD1
J: TRBJ2-2
V: TRBV6-4
size: .

DNA: TGTGCCAGCTCACAGAGACAGACGGGAGAGACCCAGTACTTC
CDR3: CASSQRQTGETQYF
D: .
J: TRBJ2-5
V: TRBV18
size: .

DNA: TGTGCCAGCAGCCCTACCCACACAGATACGCAGTATTTT
CDR3: CASSPTHTDTQYF
D: .
J: TRBJ2-3
V: TRBV28
size: .

DNA: TGTGCCAGCAGCGCCCTAGGTCCTGGCTACGAGCAGTACTTC
CDR3: CASSALGPGYEQYF
D: .
J: TRBJ2-7
V: TRBV7-9
size: .

DNA: TGTGCCAGCAGCCCCTACTCCGATAGCAATCAGCCCCAGCATTTT
CDR3: CASSPYSDSNQPQHF
D: .
J: TRBJ1-5
V: TRBV28
size: .

DNA: TGTGCCAGCAGTTACTCGTTCGTCAGGGTTTACTATGGCTACACCTTC
CDR3: CASSYSFVRVYYGYTF
D: .
J: TRBJ1-2
V: TRBV6-7
size: .

DNA: TGTGCCAGCAGCTTGGCCGGGGGGGCTAACTACAATGAGCAGTTCTTC
CDR3: CASSLAGGANYNEQFF
D: TRBD2
J: TRBJ2-1
V: TRBV5-6
size: .

DNA: TGTGCCAGCAGCCCGACAGGGGGCTACGAGCAGTACTTC
CDR3: CASSPTGGYEQYF
D: TRBD1
J: TRBJ2-7
V: TRBV14
size: .

DNA: TGTGCCAGCAGCTTACAGGGCCCCACCTATGGCTACACCTTC
CDR3: CASSLQGPTYGYTF
D: .
J: TRBJ1-2
V: TRBV13
size: few

DNA: TGTGCCAGCAGTTCTGGCCTAGCGGGAAGCTACGAGCAGTACTTC
CDR3: CASSSGLAGSYEQYF
D: TRBD2
J: TRBJ2-7
V: TRBV6-5
size: .

DNA: TGTGCCAGCAGTCCCAACCTTGGGCACTGGGCTTTCTTT
CDR3: CASSPNLGHWAFF
D: .
J: TRBJ1-1
V: TRBV27
size: .

DNA: TGCGCCAGCAGCCAAGAGTACACAGATACGCAGTATTTT
CDR3: CASSQEYTDTQYF
D: .
J: TRBJ2-3
V: TRBV4-1
size: .

DNA: TGTGCCAGCAGTTCCGGCGGGACCGCTGGAAACACCATATATTTT
CDR3: CASSSGGTAGNTIYF
D: .
J: TRBJ1-3
V: TRBV28
size: .

DNA: TGTGCCAGCAGCGTAGATGCGGATAGCAATCAGCCCCAGCATTTT
CDR3: CASSVDADSNQPQHF
D: .
J: TRBJ1-5
V: TRBV9
size: .

DNA: TGTGCCAGCAGCGAGACTAGCGGGAGGGGAGAGACCCAGTACTTC
CDR3: CASSETSGRGETQYF
D: TRBD2
J: TRBJ2-5
V: TRBV4-2
size: few

DNA: TGTGCCAGCAGCTCCAGTAAAGACAGGGGGAACGACGAGCAGTACTTC
CDR3: CASSSSKDRGNDEQYF
D: TRBD1
J: TRBJ2-7
V: TRBV5-4
size: .

DNA: TGTGCCAGCAGTTACAATCGACAGGGGGCTGGTCAGCCCCAGCATTTT
CDR3: CASSYNRQGAGQPQHF
D: TRBD1
J: TRBJ1-5
V: TRBV6-6
size: few

DNA: TGTGCCAGCAATTCGAGACATCGAAACGGCGAGCAGTACTTC
CDR3: CASNSRHRNGEQYF
D: .
J: TRBJ2-7
V: TRBV6-5
size: .

DNA: TGTGCCAGCAGCAAAGAGAAGACTGAAGCTTTCTTT
CDR3: CASSKEKTEAFF
D: .
J: TRBJ1-1
V: TRBV2
size: .

DNA: TGTGCCAGCAGTACGTACGGGGACGAGCAGTACTTC
CDR3: CASSTYGDEQYF
D: .
J: TRBJ2-7
V: TRBV27
size: .

DNA: TGTGCCAGCTCACCACCTGACAGCTACTACGAGCAGTACTTC
CDR3: CASSPPDSYYEQYF
D: .
J: TRBJ2-7
V: TRBV18
size: .

DNA: TGTGCCAGTCGAAAAGCGGGTCCCTTGGATACGCAGTATTTT
CDR3: CASRKAGPLDTQYF
D: .
J: TRBJ2-3
V: TRBV13
size: .

DNA: TGTGCCAGCTCAAAACTCTCTGGAAACACCATATATTTT
CDR3: CASSKLSGNTIYF
D: .
J: TRBJ1-3
V: TRBV6-1
size: .

DNA: TGCGCCAGCAGCCTCCCCGGCGGGACTGAAGCTTTCTTT
CDR3: CASSLPGGTEAFF
D: .
J: TRBJ1-1
V: TRBV5-1
size: .

DNA: TGTGCCAGCAGTGAAACACTTAGCGGGAGTGGCGAGCAGTACTTC
CDR3: CASSETLSGSGEQYF
D: TRBD2
J: TRBJ2-7
V: TRBV6-1
size: .

DNA: TGTGCCAGCAGCCCTCGGGGGGGCCCGAACACCGGGGAGCTGTTTTTT
CDR3: CASSPRGGPNTGELFF
D: TRBD2
J: TRBJ2-2
V: TRBV7-2
size: few

DNA: TGTGCCGGTGCGGACAGGGGGCCCACAGATACGCAGTATTTT
CDR3: CAGADRGPTDTQYF
D: TRBD1
J: TRBJ2-3
V: TRBV6-1
size: once

DNA: TGTGCCAGCAGTTACCCAGGGGTCACTGAAGCTTTCTTT
CDR3: CASSYPGVTEAFF
D: .
J: TRBJ1-1
V: TRBV6-5
size: .

DNA: TGTGCCACCGGACTTACACGGGCCCAGCGGACCGGGGAGCTGTTTTTT
CDR3: CATGLTRAQRTGELFF
D: .
J: TRBJ2-2
V: TRBV19
size: .

DNA: TGTGCCAGCAGCCGCCGGCTGAGCCGGGACTCTATTCGCGAGCAGTACTTC
CDR3: CASSRRLSRDSIREQYF
D: .
J: TRBJ2-7
V: TRBV27
size: once

DNA: TGTGCCAGCAGAGGAGGGATCACAGATACGCAGTATTTT
CDR3: CASRGGITDTQYF
D: .
J: TRBJ2-3
V: TRBV27
size: .

DNA: TGTGCCAGCAGTTACCGGGGACAGACGAACACCGGGGAGCTGTTTTTT
CDR3: CASSYRGQTNTGELFF
D: TRBD1
J: TRBJ2-2
V: TRBV6-6
size: .

DNA: TGTGCCATCGTGCAGGGACAGGGGAAAATTGAGCAGTTCTTC
CDR3: CAIVQGQGKIEQFF
D: TRBD1
J: TRBJ2-1
V: TRBV10-3
size: .

DNA: TGTGCCAGCAGCATCTCCGGGACAGGGTTCAACGAGCAGTACTTC
CDR3: CASSISGTGFNEQYF
D: TRBD1
J: TRBJ2-7
V: TRBV11-2
size: .

DNA: TGTGCCAGCCTCCAAGGCGGGACCCAGTACTTC
CDR3: CASLQGGTQYF
D: .
J: TRBJ2-5
V: TRBV6-5
size: .

DNA: TGTGCCAGCAGCTTTCGTTGGGCCGGCCGATATAGCAATCAGCCCCAGCATTTT
CDR3: CASSFRWAGRYSNQPQHF
D: .
J: TRBJ1-5
V: TRBV7-2
size: .